One and the same sample provided the 17 T cell receptor beta chains below, sequenced in a study of CD8+CD57+ T cells in acquired aplastic anemia. Using genomic DNA as the template, TCR beta VDJ and CDR3 profiling was carried out. TCRdb analysed the reads with MiXCR anew, one entry per CDR3 protein. The data show under 200,000 distinct CDR3 sequences, 60% to 70% seen once. Sequencing was performed on sorted CD4+, CD8+, or CD8+CD57+ T cells (not recorded which) from PBMCs. The receptors shown here come from a human donor in good health.

The chain has TRBV9 and TRBJ2-3; 9 bases fit TRBD2. The CDR3 length is 16 residues. The trim removed 0 bases at V and 5 bases at J, leaving 7 bases unmatched. Germline values: CDR1 SGDLS, CDR2 YYNGEE. For the CDR3, the DNA is TGTGCCAGCAGCGTAGTACGCGGGAGGGTTGGAGATACGCAGTATTTT. Translated, it gives CASSVVRGRVGDTQYF. Full variable domain (missing parts from reference TRBV9 and TRBJ2-3): DSGVTQTPKHLITATGQRVTLRCSPRSGDLSVYWYQQSLDQGLQFLIQYYNGEERAKGNILERFSAQQFPDLHSELNLSSLELGDSALYFCASSVVRGRVGDTQYFGPGTRLTVL.

Notes on this clonotype: The CDR3 does not close with the conserved phenylalanine or tryptophan, likely indicating a read error. The genes are TRBV5-8 and TRBJ2-5, with a tentative D call TRBD2 (5 bases). The CDR3 has 14 amino acids. The germline V gene has CDR1 SGHTS and CDR2 YDEGEE. The CDR3 region has the DNA TGCGCCAGCAGCTCAATGGACTACCAAGAGACCCAGTACCTC. Translated, it gives CASSSMDYQETQYL.

This rearrangement joins TRBV24-1 to TRBJ2-2, with 10 nucleotides matching TRBD2. The CDR3 extends over 18 amino acids. From germline, CDR1 is KGHDR and CDR2 SFDVKD. The junction had 4 bases not matched to a gene; V was cut back by 1 base and J by 0 bases. DNA of the CDR3: TGTGCCACCAGTGATTTTGGACTAGCGGAGACGAACACCGGGGAGCTGTTTTTT. The encoded protein is CATSDFGLAETNTGELFF.

Note on this clonotype: A much larger clone lies one base from this, so it may be a read error. The chain employs TRBV5-6 and TRBJ1-1, with no clear D. The CDR3 consists of 12 residues. Germline values: CDR1 SGHDT, CDR2 YYEEEE. V lost 4 bases, J lost 3 bases, and 7 bases lay in between. The CDR3: CASSILDTEAFF. As DNA, the CDR3 is TGTGCCAGCAGCATATTGGACACTGAAGCTTTCTTT.

The chain links TRBV14 to TRBJ2-7, with TRBD1 matching over 7 bases. The CDR3 extends over 18 amino acids. Germline V gives CDR1 SGHDN, CDR2 FVKESK. Germline trimming cut 2 bases from V and 2 bases from J; bases unmatched to any gene: 15. CDR3 sequence: CASSQPPTGTAQTYEQYF. The CDR3 bases are TGTGCCAGCAGCCAACCGCCCACCGGGACAGCCCAAACCTACGAGCAGTACTTC.

The rearrangement joins TRBV5-8 to TRBJ2-5; a weak D match, TRBD2 (5 bases). The CDR3 contains 13 residues. V lost 0 bases, J lost 5 bases, and 8 bases lay in between. The germline CDR1 and CDR2 sequences are SGHTS and YDEGEE. In DNA form, the CDR3 reads TGTGCCAGCAGCTTGGCGGGGTCGGAGACCCAGTACTTC. Translated: CASSLAGSETQYF.

The chain recombines TRBV19 with TRBJ1-1; no clear D. The CDR3 length is 15 residues. Per the germline V gene, CDR1 is LNHDA and CDR2 is SQIVND (reference sequence). Trimming pared 1 base from V and 10 bases from J, leaving 19 bases between. CDR3 in amino acids: CASSIATTGRTGAFF. CDR3 bases: TGTGCCAGTAGTATAGCAACCACCGGGAGGACGGGAGCTTTCTTT.

This clonotype was counted many times. V gene TRBV20-1 combines with J gene TRBJ2-7; D might be TRBD1 (5 bases). Trimming cost V 6 bases and J 4 bases, with 16 bases left between them. CDR1 is DFQATT, CDR2 SNEGSKA, per germline (reference sequence). The CDR3 has 13 amino acids. In nucleotides, the CDR3 is TGCAGTGCCCTGGACAACCGGTATTACGAGCAGTACTTC. Residues: CSALDNRYYEQYF.

Here the CDR3 reads CASSEGNGWNTEAFF. The CDR3 nucleotides read TGTGCCAGCAGTGAGGGGAATGGTTGGAACACTGAAGCTTTCTTT. The rearrangement uses TRBV2 and TRBJ1-1; D gene ambiguous. Trimming cost V 3 bases and J 1 base, with 12 bases left between them. CDR3 length: 15 amino acids. CDR1 is SNHLY and CDR2 is FYNNEI in the germline V gene.

This clonotype was counted between two and nine times. The gene calls are TRBV7-9 and TRBJ1-1, with a tentative D call TRBD1 (5 bases). Germline V lookup: CDR1 SEHNR, CDR2 FQNEAQ (reference sequence). The CDR3 is 14 amino acids. V lost 4 bases and J 5 bases, leaving 14 bases between the germline ends. CDR3 bases: TGTGCCAGCAGCTCGGGGACGTCGGGGACTGAAGCTTTCTTT. It encodes CASSSGTSGTEAFF.

The chain couples TRBV28 to TRBJ1-2; no firm D call. CDR1 and CDR2 (germline): MDHEN, SYDVKM. The CDR3 sequence is 13 residues long. V gave up 6 bases and J gave up 4 bases, with 12 bases separating them. CDR3 residues: CASRYEGPYGYTF. CDR3 sequence (DNA): TGTGCCAGCAGATACGAGGGTCCCTATGGCTACACCTTC.

This clonotype was detected many times. The chain joins TRBV6-5 to TRBJ2-5; D is ambiguous. Trimming removed 6 bases at V and 5 bases at J, with 16 bases between. Germline-derived CDR1 and CDR2 are MNHEY and SVGAGI. The CDR3 contains 14 residues. CDR3 in amino acids: CASRGTRVGETQYF. CDR3 in DNA: TGTGCCAGCAGGGGTACTCGGGTTGGGGAGACCCAGTACTTC.

This chain connects TRBV29-1 to TRBJ1-2, with a possible D match to TRBD1 (5 bases). The CDR3 has 14 residues. Germline CDR1 and CDR2: SQVTM and ANQGSEA. V dropped 4 bases and J dropped 4 bases, with 16 bases sitting between them. CDR3 DNA: TGCAGCGTTGGTCCGGTAGGGACTTCCTATGGCTACACCTTC. It codes for CSVGPVGTSYGYTF.

The gene calls are TRBV2 and TRBJ2-7; perhaps TRBD2 as D (6 bases). This CDR3 comprises 15 residues. V gave up 4 bases and J gave up 6 bases, with 19 bases separating them. Germline values: CDR1 SNHLY, CDR2 FYNNEI. CDR3 coding DNA: TGTGCCAGCAGTGGTAATGTCGGGAGAGCAGGCGAGCAGTACTTC. This translates into CASSGNVGRAGEQYF.

About this clonotype: Sequence at one end of the junction differs from germline and may be a read error. V usage is TRBV25-1 and J usage is TRBJ2-3; D may match TRBD1 or TRBD2 (5 bases each). This CDR3 is 13 amino acids long. The germline V gene encodes CDR1 MGHDK and CDR2 SYGVNS. CDR3 region: CASTGRGTGTQYF. CDR3 coding DNA: TGTGCCAGCACGGGACGGGGCACAGGTACGCAGTATTTT.

In regard to this clonotype: One end of the junction does not line up with germline, which may come from a read error. This chain connects TRBV6-4 to TRBJ2-6; either TRBD1 or TRBD2 may fit D (6 bases each). The germline gives CDR1 MRHNA, CDR2 SNTAGT. The CDR3 spans 15 residues. DNA for the CDR3: TGCGCCAGCAGTGAAGGGGGGTCTGCGGCCAACGTCCTGACTTTC. Translated: CASSEGGSAANVLTF.

This clonotype was found once. V gene TRBV6-2 or TRBV6-3 combines with J gene TRBJ1-1; 8 nucleotides match TRBD1. Unmatched junction bases numbered 6, after V lost 6 bases and J lost 6 bases. This CDR3 spans 13 amino acids. Germline V gene lookup returns CDR1 MNHEY and CDR2 SVGEGT. For the CDR3, the DNA is TGTGCCAGCAGGCAGGGGGCAGGGGCTGAAGCTTTCTTT. Residues: CASRQGAGAEAFF.